This TCR beta chain was documented in a study of cytomegalovirus exposure and HLA in healthy donors. Study-level information: The 120 validation repertoires and the approximately 630 first-cohort repertoires shared a platform, a later analysis reported.

This CDR3 is built from 15 residues. The junction had 5 bases not matched to a gene; V was cut back by 5 bases and J by 1 base. Germline V gives CDR1 SGHNT, CDR2 YENEEA. Generated by immunoSEQ multiplex PCR, the TCRdb table keeps only in-frame clones and is missing some. Altogether about 150,000 clones are present, approximately 86% being singletons, with the ten largest covering more than 20%. This chain links TRBV11-3 with TRBJ2-1; the match to TRBD2 covers 7 bases. The receptor comes from a man aged 18 to 35 in good health and CMV-seropositive. Source material: PBMCs. CDR3: CASSPRLASYNEQFF. Here the CDR3 DNA reads TGTGCCAGCAGCCCTAGACTAGCTTCCTACAATGAGCAGTTCTTC. Complete variable domain (other parts from reference TRBV11-3 and TRBJ2-1): EAGVVQSPRYKIIEKKQPVAFWCNPISGHNTLYWYLQNLGQGPELLIRYENEEAVDDSQLPKDRFSAERLKGVDSTLKIQPAELGDSAVYLCASSPRLASYNEQFFGPGTRLTVL.